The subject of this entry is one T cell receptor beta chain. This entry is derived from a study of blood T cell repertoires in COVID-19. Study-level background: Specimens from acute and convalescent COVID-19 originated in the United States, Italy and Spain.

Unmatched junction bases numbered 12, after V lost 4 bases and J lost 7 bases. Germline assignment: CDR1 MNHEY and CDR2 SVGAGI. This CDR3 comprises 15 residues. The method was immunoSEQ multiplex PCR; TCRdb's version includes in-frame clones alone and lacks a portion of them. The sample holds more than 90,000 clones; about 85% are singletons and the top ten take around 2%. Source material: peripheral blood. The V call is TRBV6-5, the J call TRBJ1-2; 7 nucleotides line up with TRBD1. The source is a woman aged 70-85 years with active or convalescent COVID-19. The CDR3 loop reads CASSFLDRESAGYTF. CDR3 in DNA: TGTGCCAGCAGTTTCCTAGACAGGGAATCTGCTGGCTACACCTTC.